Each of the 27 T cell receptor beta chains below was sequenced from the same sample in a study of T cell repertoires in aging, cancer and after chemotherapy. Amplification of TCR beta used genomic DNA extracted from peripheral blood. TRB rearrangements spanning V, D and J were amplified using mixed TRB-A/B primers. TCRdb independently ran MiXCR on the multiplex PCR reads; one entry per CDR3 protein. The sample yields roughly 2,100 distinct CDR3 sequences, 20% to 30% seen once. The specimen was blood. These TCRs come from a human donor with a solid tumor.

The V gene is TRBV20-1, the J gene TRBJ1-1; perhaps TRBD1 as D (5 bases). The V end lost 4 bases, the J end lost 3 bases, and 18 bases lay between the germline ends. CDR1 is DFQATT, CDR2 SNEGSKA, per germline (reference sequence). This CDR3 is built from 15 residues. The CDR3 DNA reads TGCAGTGCTAATGGGAAGGGGTCGGGGGACACTGAAGCTTTCTTT. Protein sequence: CSANGKGSGDTEAFF.

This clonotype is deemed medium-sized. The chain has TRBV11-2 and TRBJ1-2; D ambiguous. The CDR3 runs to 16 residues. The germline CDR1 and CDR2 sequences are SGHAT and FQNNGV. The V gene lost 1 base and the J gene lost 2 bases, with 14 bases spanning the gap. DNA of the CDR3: TGTGCCAGCAGCTTAGGGGGAGGGAAGAGAAACTATGGCTACACCTTC. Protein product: CASSLGGGKRNYGYTF.

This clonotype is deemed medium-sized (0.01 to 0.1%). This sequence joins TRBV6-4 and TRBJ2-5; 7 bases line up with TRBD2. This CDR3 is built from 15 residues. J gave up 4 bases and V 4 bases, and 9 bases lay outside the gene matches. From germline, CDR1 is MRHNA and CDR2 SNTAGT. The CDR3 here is CASSVGAGAGETQYF. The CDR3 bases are TGTGCCAGCAGTGTAGGGGCGGGAGCAGGAGAGACCCAGTACTTC.

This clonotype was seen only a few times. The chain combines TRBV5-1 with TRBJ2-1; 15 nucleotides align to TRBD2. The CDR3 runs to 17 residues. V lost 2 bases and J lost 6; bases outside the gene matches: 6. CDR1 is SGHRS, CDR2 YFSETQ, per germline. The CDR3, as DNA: TGCGCCAGCAGCTTTAGACCGGGACTAGCGGGAGGCAATGAGCAGTTCTTC. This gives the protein CASSFRPGLAGGNEQFF.

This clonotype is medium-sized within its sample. In nucleotides, the CDR3 is TGTGCCAGCAGTGAAACCCCAAAGACCGGGGGCAATCAGCCCCAGCATTTT. It yields the protein CASSETPKTGGNQPQHF. The chain uses TRBV6-1 and TRBJ1-5; D uncertain. Germline CDR1 MNHNS, CDR2 SASEGT. This CDR3 comprises 17 residues. V lost 2 bases and J 2 bases, leaving 16 bases between the germline ends.

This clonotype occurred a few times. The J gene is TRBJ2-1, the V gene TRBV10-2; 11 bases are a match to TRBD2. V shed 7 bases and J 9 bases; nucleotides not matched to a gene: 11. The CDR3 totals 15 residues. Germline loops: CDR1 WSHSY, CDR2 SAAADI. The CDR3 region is CASTPTSGRGGEQFF. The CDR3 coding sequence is TGCGCCAGCACCCCAACTAGCGGGAGAGGTGGTGAGCAGTTCTTC.

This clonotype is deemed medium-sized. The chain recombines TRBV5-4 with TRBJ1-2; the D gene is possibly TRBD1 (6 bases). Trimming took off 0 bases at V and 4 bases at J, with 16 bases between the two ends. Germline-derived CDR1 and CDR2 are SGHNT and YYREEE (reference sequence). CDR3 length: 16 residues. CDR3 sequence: CASSLAYTGNSYGYTF. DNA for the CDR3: TGTGCCAGCAGCTTGGCCTATACAGGGAATTCCTATGGCTACACCTTC.

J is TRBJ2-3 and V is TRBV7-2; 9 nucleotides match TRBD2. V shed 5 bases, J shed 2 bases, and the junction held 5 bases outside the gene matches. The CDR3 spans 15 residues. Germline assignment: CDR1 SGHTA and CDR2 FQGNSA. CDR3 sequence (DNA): TGTGCCAGCAGCGTGACTAGCGGAACCACAGATACGCAGTATTTT. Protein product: CASSVTSGTTDTQYF.

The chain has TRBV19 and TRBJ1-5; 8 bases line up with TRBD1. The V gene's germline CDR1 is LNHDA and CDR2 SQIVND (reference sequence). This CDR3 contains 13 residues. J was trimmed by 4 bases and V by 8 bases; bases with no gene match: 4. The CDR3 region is CASGQGRNQPQHF. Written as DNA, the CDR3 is TGTGCCAGTGGACAGGGTCGTAATCAGCCCCAGCATTTT. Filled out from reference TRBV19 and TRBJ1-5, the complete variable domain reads DGGITQSPKYLFRKEGQNVTLSCEQNLNHDAMYWYRQDPGQGLRLIYYSQIVNDFQKGDIAEGYSVSREKKESFPLTVTSAQKNPTAFYLCASGQGRNQPQHFGDGTRLSIL.

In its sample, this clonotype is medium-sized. The CDR3, as DNA: TGTGCCAGCAACGGAGAGGGTCAAAAATACAATGAGCAGTTCTTC. Its protein product is CASNGEGQKYNEQFF. The V gene is TRBV7-3, the J gene TRBJ2-1; D may be TRBD2 (5 bases). Per the germline V gene, CDR1 is SGHTA and CDR2 is FQGTGA. V dropped 7 bases and J dropped 4 bases, with 17 bases sitting between them. The CDR3 extends over 15 amino acids.

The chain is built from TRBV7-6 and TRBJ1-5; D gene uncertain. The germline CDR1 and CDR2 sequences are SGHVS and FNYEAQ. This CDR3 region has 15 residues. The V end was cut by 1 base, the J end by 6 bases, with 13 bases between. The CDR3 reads CASSLDDGFSQPQHF. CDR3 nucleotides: TGTGCCAGCAGCTTAGACGACGGCTTCAGTCAGCCCCAGCATTTT. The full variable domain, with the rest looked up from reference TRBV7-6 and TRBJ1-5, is GAGVSQSPRYKVTKRGQDVALRCDPISGHVSLYWYRQALGQGPEFLTYFNYEAQQDKSGLPNDRFSAERPEGSISTLTIQRTEQRDSAMYRCASSLDDGFSQPQHFGDGTRLSIL.

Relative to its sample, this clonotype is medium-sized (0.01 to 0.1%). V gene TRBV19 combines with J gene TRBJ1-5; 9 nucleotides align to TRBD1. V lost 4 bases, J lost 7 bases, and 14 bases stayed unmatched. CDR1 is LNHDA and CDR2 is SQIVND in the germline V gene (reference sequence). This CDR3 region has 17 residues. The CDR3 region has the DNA TGTGCCAGTAGTACCTACCCCCGGACAGGGGCCTACCAGCCCCAGCATTTT. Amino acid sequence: CASSTYPRTGAYQPQHF. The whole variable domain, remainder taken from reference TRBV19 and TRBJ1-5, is DGGITQSPKYLFRKEGQNVTLSCEQNLNHDAMYWYRQDPGQGLRLIYYSQIVNDFQKGDIAEGYSVSREKKESFPLTVTSAQKNPTAFYLCASSTYPRTGAYQPQHFGDGTRLSIL.

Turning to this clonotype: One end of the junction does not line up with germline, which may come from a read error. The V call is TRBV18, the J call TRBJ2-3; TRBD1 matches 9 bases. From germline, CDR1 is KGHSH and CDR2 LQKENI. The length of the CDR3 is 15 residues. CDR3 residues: CAISPRTGVKDTQYF. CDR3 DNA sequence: TGTGCCATCTCACCCCGGACAGGGGTCAAGGATACGCAGTATTTT.

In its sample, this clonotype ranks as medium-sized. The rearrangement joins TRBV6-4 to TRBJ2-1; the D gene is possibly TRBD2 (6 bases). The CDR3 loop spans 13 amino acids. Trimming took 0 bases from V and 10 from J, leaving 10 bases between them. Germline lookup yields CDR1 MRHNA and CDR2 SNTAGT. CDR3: CASSDSSRGEQFF. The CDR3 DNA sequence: TGTGCCAGCAGTGACTCGAGTCGGGGGGAGCAGTTCTTC.

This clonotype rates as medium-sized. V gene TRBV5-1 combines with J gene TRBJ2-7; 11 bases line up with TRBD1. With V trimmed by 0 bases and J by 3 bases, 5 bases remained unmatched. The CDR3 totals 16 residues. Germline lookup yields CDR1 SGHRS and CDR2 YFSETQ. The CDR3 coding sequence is TGCGCCAGCAGCTTGGACCTGGGACAGGGGGGCTACGAGCAGTACTTC. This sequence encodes CASSLDLGQGGYEQYF.

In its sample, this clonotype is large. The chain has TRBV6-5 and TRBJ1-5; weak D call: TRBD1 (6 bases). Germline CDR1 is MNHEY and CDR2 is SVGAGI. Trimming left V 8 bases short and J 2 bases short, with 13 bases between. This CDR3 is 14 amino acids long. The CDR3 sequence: CASADSRGNQPQHF. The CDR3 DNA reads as TGTGCCAGCGCGGACAGTCGTGGCAATCAGCCCCAGCATTTT.

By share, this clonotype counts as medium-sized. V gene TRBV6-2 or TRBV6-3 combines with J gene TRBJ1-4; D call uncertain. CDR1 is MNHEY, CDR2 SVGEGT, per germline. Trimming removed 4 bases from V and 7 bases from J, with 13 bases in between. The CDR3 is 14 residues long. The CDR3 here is CASSSREGAEKLFF. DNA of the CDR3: TGTGCCAGCAGTTCCCGGGAGGGTGCTGAAAAACTGTTTTTT.

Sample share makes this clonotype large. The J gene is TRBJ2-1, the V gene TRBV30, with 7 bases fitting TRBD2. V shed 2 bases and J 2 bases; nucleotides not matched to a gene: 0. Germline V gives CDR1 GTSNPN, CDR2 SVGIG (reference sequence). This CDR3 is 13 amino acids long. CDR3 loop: CAWSSGAYNEQFF. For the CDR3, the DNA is TGTGCCTGGAGTAGCGGGGCCTACAATGAGCAGTTCTTC.

CDR3 sequence: CASSNNIRDTQYF. CDR3 sequence (DNA): TGTGCCAGCAGCAACAACATCCGGGATACGCAGTATTTT. J is TRBJ2-3 and V is TRBV7-2; D not resolved. Trimming left V 5 bases short and J 6 bases short, with 12 bases between. The CDR3 loop spans 13 amino acids. Germline CDR1 is SGHTA and CDR2 is FQGNSA.

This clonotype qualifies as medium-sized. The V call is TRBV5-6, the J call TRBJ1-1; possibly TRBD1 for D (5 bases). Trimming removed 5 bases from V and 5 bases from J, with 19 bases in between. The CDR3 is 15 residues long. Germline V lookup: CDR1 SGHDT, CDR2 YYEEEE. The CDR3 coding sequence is TGTGCCAGCAGTTTAGACCCGGGGCCGAGAACTGAAGCTTTCTTT. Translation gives CASSLDPGPRTEAFF.

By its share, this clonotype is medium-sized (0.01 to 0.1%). The CDR3 protein is CASSLGIGETQYF. CDR3 bases: TGTGCCAGCAGTTTGGGGATAGGGGAGACCCAGTACTTC. J is TRBJ2-5 and V is TRBV12-3 or TRBV12-4; D gene uncertain. The CDR3 spans 13 residues. Trimming pared 3 bases from V and 5 bases from J, leaving 10 bases between.

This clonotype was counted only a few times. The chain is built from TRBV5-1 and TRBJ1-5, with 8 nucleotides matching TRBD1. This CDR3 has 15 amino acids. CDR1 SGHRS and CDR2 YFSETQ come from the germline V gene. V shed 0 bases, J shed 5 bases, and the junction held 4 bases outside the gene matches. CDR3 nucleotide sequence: TGCGCCAGCAGCTTGGGCGGACAGGGCGATCAGCCCCAGCATTTT. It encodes CASSLGGQGDQPQHF.

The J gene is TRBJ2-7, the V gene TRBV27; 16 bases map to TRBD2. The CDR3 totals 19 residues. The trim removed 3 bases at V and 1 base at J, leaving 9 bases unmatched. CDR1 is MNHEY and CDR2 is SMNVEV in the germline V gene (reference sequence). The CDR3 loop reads CASSFQMGLAGGNSYEQYF. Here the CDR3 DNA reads TGTGCCAGCAGTTTTCAAATGGGACTAGCGGGAGGGAATTCCTACGAGCAGTACTTC.

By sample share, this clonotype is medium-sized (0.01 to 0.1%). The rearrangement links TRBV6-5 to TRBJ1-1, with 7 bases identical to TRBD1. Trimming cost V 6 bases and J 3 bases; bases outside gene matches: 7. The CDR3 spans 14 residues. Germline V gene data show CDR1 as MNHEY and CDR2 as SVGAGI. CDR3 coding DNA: TGTGCCAGCAGCGGGACAGCACCTCACACTGAAGCTTTCTTT. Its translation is CASSGTAPHTEAFF.

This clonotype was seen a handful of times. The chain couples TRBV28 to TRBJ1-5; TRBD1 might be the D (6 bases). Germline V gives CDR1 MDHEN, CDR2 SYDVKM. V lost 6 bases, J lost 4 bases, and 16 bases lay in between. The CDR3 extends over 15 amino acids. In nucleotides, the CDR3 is TGTGCCAGCAGAGACGTGGACAGAATAAATCAGCCCCAGCATTTT. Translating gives CASRDVDRINQPQHF.

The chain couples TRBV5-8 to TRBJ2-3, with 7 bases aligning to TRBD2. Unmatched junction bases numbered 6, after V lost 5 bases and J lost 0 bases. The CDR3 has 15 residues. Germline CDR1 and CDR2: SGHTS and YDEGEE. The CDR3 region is CASRPAGTSTDTQYF. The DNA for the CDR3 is TGTGCCAGCAGACCAGCGGGGACTAGCACAGATACGCAGTATTTT.

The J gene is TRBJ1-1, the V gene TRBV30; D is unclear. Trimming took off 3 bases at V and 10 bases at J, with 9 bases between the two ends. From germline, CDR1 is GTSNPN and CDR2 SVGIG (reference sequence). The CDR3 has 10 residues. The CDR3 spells CAWRQVVAFF. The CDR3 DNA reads TGTGCCTGGAGGCAGGTCGTAGCTTTCTTT.